What follows are 29 T cell receptor beta chains derived from one specimen sequenced in a study of T cell responses to AZD1222 COVID-19 vaccine. Libraries were prepared by immunoSEQ multiplex PCR; TCRdb keeps only in-frame clonotypes and omits some of them. The table records approximately 89,000 clones, about nine tenths of them present only once. The sequences come from peripheral blood, collected on day 0 of MenACWY control vaccination. The origin of the receptors is an adult in good health.

This chain uses TRBV4-3 with TRBJ1-1; no clear D gene. The CDR3 spans 15 residues. V was cut by 1 base and J by 1 base, with 10 bases left in between. Germline V CDR1 and CDR2: LGHNA, YSLEER. The CDR3 protein is CASSQVGGRNTEAFF. In nucleotides, the CDR3 is TGCGCCAGCAGCCAAGTTGGCGGGAGGAACACTGAAGCTTTCTTT.

V is TRBV7-6 and J is TRBJ2-7, with TRBD2 matching over 10 bases. Per germline, CDR1 SGHVS and CDR2 FNYEAQ. J lost 1 base, V lost 2 bases, and 8 bases had no gene match. This CDR3 region has 17 residues. The CDR3 protein is CASSLPPSGSESYEQYF. The CDR3 nucleotides read TGTGCCAGCAGCTTACCCCCTAGCGGGAGTGAGTCCTACGAGCAGTACTTC. Combining the CDR3 with reference TRBV7-6 and TRBJ2-7 gives the whole variable domain GAGVSQSPRYKVTKRGQDVALRCDPISGHVSLYWYRQALGQGPEFLTYFNYEAQQDKSGLPNDRFSAERPEGSISTLTIQRTEQRDSAMYRCASSLPPSGSESYEQYFGPGTRLTVT.

V is TRBV12-3 or TRBV12-4 and J is TRBJ2-7, with 9 bases aligning to TRBD1. V was pared by 8 bases and J by 6 bases, with 5 bases of the junction left unmatched. This CDR3 has 12 amino acids. CDR3 residues: CASRTGDREQYF. CDR3 bases: TGTGCCAGCCGGACAGGGGATCGCGAGCAGTACTTC.

This clone was observed a single time. The CDR3 nucleotides read TGTGCCAGTAGTATAGGGGGGCTAGCGGTATACAATGAGCAGTTCTTC. Translation: CASSIGGLAVYNEQFF. The chain has TRBV19 and TRBJ2-1, with D perhaps TRBD2 (7 bases). The CDR3 is 16 amino acids. In germline, CDR1 is LNHDA, CDR2 SQIVND (reference sequence). Trimming pared 1 base from V and 4 bases from J, leaving 14 bases between.

This clone showed up just a few times. This sequence joins TRBV6-1 and TRBJ2-2, with D unresolved. Per germline, CDR1 MNHNS and CDR2 SASEGT. Trimming took 1 base from V and 6 from J, leaving 12 bases between them. The CDR3 is made up of 15 amino acids. CDR3 nucleotides: TGTGCCAGCAGTGAAGGGGGTCTAGTTTCCGGGGAGCTGTTTTTT. Encoded protein: CASSEGGLVSGELFF.

The gene calls are TRBV30 and TRBJ2-5, with unresolved D. The CDR3 sequence is 12 residues long. Trimming removed 2 bases from V and 4 bases from J, with 8 bases in between. Germline V gene sequence: CDR1 GTSNPN, CDR2 SVGIG (reference sequence). The CDR3 here is CAWSFDGETQYF. The CDR3 nucleotides read TGTGCCTGGAGTTTTGACGGAGAGACCCAGTACTTC.

This clone was picked up one time. The chain combines TRBV19 with TRBJ1-1; perhaps TRBD1 as D (5 bases). Trimming took 8 bases from V and 0 from J, leaving 19 bases between them. The CDR3 is made up of 16 amino acids. Germline V gives CDR1 LNHDA, CDR2 SQIVND (reference sequence). CDR3 sequence reads: CASRPGRKVMNTEAFF. The DNA of the CDR3 is TGTGCCAGTCGACCGGGACGCAAAGTCATGAACACTGAAGCTTTCTTT.

This chain links TRBV3-1 (or the pseudogene TRBV3-2) with TRBJ1-2; a possible D gene is TRBD1 (5 bases). V was shortened by 10 bases and J by 13 bases, with 22 bases between the two germline ends. Looked up from germline, CDR1 is LGHDT and CDR2 is YNNKEL (reference sequence). This CDR3 has 12 amino acids. CDR3: CATRHAGGDRTF. CDR3 bases: TGTGCCACCCGCCACGCCGGGGGGGACCGCACCTTC.

The CDR3 sequence is CASSVASSGTSDTQYF. The CDR3 DNA reads TGTGCCAGCAGTGTCGCGTCTAGCGGGACTTCAGATACGCAGTATTTT. The chain employs TRBV6-4 and TRBJ2-3, with 9 bases lining up with TRBD2. Germline CDR1 MRHNA, CDR2 SNTAGT. This CDR3 region has 16 residues. Germline trimming cut 4 bases from V and 4 bases from J; bases unmatched to any gene: 9.

The V and J genes are TRBV28 and TRBJ2-5; D remains unclear. The ends were cut back, 8 bases at V and 1 base at J, with 8 bases in the middle. CDR1 and CDR2 from the germline V gene are MDHEN and SYDVKM. This CDR3 is 12 amino acids long. The CDR3 region is CASAGTQETQYF. The DNA of the CDR3 is TGTGCCAGCGCAGGAACCCAAGAGACCCAGTACTTC.

The chain combines TRBV5-5 with TRBJ2-7; D might be TRBD2 (5 bases). CDR3 length: 14 amino acids. With 0 bases removed from V and 2 bases from J, the gap between germline ends came to 9 bases. Germline CDR1 is SGHKS and CDR2 is YYEKEE (reference sequence). The CDR3 DNA reads as TGTGCCAGCAGCTTGGGGCAGAGGGCCTACGAGCAGTACTTC. Its translation is CASSLGQRAYEQYF.

The chain links TRBV6-2 or TRBV6-3 to TRBJ1-1, with 7 nucleotides matching TRBD1. V shed 2 bases and J 3 bases; nucleotides not matched to a gene: 6. The CDR3 length is 15 residues. Germline V gene sequence: CDR1 MNHEY, CDR2 SVGEGT. The CDR3 reads CASSYTDRPYTEAFF. The DNA for the CDR3 is TGTGCCAGCAGTTACACGGACAGGCCATACACTGAAGCTTTCTTT.

V is TRBV2 and J is TRBJ2-7; D is unclear. Germline V gene data show CDR1 as SNHLY and CDR2 as FYNNEI. CDR3 length: 15 residues. Trimming took off 5 bases at V and 1 base at J, with 15 bases between the two ends. CDR3 nucleotides: TGTGCCAGCAGTCCTCGGGCGACTGTATCCTACGAGCAGTACTTC. This codes for CASSPRATVSYEQYF.

In this sample, this clone turned up a few times. J is TRBJ2-2 and V is TRBV4-2; D gene unclear. The ends were cut back, 4 bases at V and 5 bases at J, with 14 bases in the middle. The CDR3 spans 15 residues. Germline V CDR1 and CDR2: LGHNA, YNFKEQ. The CDR3 loop is CASSLKDTDTGELFF. CDR3 bases: TGTGCCAGCAGCCTCAAAGATACGGATACCGGGGAGCTGTTTTTT.

The chain carries TRBV7-9 and TRBJ1-2; D unresolved. Deletions cut 4 bases from V and 4 bases from J, with 13 bases between. This CDR3 comprises 14 residues. CDR1 is SEHNR, CDR2 FQNEAQ, per germline (reference sequence). The CDR3 loop reads CASSSPGRIYGYTF. DNA for the CDR3: TGTGCCAGCAGCTCCCCTGGCCGTATCTATGGCTACACCTTC.

The chain recombines TRBV7-9 with TRBJ1-5; TRBD1 is a possible D gene (5 bases). The CDR3 length is 14 residues. Germline V gene lookup returns CDR1 SEHNR and CDR2 FQNEAQ (reference sequence). The germline V and J ends were trimmed by 1 base and 7 bases, with 11 bases remaining between them. This CDR3 is CASSLVLREQPQHF. As DNA, the CDR3 is TGTGCCAGCAGCTTAGTCCTCAGGGAACAGCCCCAGCATTTT. Combining the CDR3 with reference TRBV7-9 and TRBJ1-5 gives the whole variable domain DTGVSQNPRHKITKRGQNVTFRCDPISEHNRLYWYRQTLGQGPEFLTYFQNEAQLEKSRLLSDRFSAERPKGSFSTLEIQRTEQGDSAMYLCASSLVLREQPQHFGDGTRLSIL.

The V and J genes are TRBV27 and TRBJ1-1; D is undetermined. CDR1 MNHEY and CDR2 SMNVEV come from the germline V gene (reference sequence). CDR3 length: 14 residues. V gave up 0 bases and J gave up 10 bases, with 15 bases separating them. Written as DNA, the CDR3 is TGTGCCAGCAGTTTATCGCCCTGGGAGGGTGTAGCTTTCTTT. Amino acids: CASSLSPWEGVAFF.

This clone was counted once. The gene calls are TRBV28 and TRBJ2-2, with D unresolved. Per germline, CDR1 MDHEN and CDR2 SYDVKM. The CDR3 has 15 residues. Trimming left V 2 bases short and J 3 bases short, with 10 bases between. The CDR3 reads CASSLASSYTGELFF. DNA for the CDR3: TGTGCCAGCAGTTTAGCCAGCTCCTACACCGGGGAGCTGTTTTTT.

This chain uses TRBV20-1 with TRBJ2-7; D unresolved. CDR1 and CDR2 (germline): DFQATT, SNEGSKA (reference sequence). V lost 3 bases to trimming and J lost 2 bases, with 8 bases between them. The CDR3 spans 12 residues. This chain's CDR3 is CSASYSAYEQYF. Written as DNA, the CDR3 is TGCAGTGCTAGTTATAGTGCCTACGAGCAGTACTTC.

The V call is TRBV3-1 (or the pseudogene TRBV3-2), the J call TRBJ1-1; 9 positions agree with TRBD1. With 4 bases clipped from V and 1 base from J, the junction kept 1 base outside the gene matches. Per germline, CDR1 LGHDT and CDR2 YNNKEL (reference sequence). This CDR3 is 14 amino acids long. In DNA, the CDR3 is TGTGCCAGCAGCCTGGGACAGGGGAACACTGAAGCTTTCTTT. This encodes CASSLGQGNTEAFF.

The J gene is TRBJ2-5, the V gene TRBV25-1, with 12 bases matching TRBD2. This CDR3 spans 15 amino acids. V dropped 6 bases and J dropped 5; count of bases not matched to a gene: 7. Germline CDR1 is MGHDK and CDR2 is SYGVNS. The chain's CDR3 is CASSPLAGGRETQYF. In DNA, the CDR3 is TGTGCCAGCAGCCCCCTAGCGGGAGGGCGGGAGACCCAGTACTTC.

The chain uses TRBV11-2 and TRBJ1-1; D unresolved. Germline assignment: CDR1 SGHAT and CDR2 FQNNGV. The CDR3 extends over 14 amino acids. Trimming pared 1 base from V and 4 bases from J, leaving 10 bases between. The CDR3 here is CASSLASEVTEAFF. For the CDR3, the DNA is TGTGCCAGCAGCTTAGCATCAGAAGTCACTGAAGCTTTCTTT.

The chain carries TRBV6-5 and TRBJ2-5, with 7 bases aligning to TRBD1. CDR3 length: 13 amino acids. CDR1 MNHEY and CDR2 SVGAGI come from the germline V gene. The V segment lost 10 bases and the J segment 5 bases; nucleotides outside the gene matches: 10. For the CDR3, the DNA is TGTGCCACTAAGAGGGGGCGCAGGGAGACCCAGTACTTC. Translating gives CATKRGRRETQYF.

The chain recombines TRBV6-2 or TRBV6-3 with TRBJ1-1; perhaps TRBD1 as D (6 bases). This CDR3 contains 16 residues. Germline V gene sequence: CDR1 MNHEY, CDR2 SVGEGT. With 2 bases removed from V and 0 bases from J, the gap between germline ends came to 13 bases. DNA of the CDR3: TGTGCCAGCAGTTACCCAGGGGAAAGGATGAACACTGAAGCTTTCTTT. Translating gives CASSYPGERMNTEAFF.

The gene calls are TRBV6-6 and TRBJ2-7, with 14 nucleotides matching TRBD2. The CDR3 has 17 amino acids. V dropped 5 bases and J dropped 3; count of bases not matched to a gene: 9. The germline CDR1 and CDR2 sequences are MNHNY and SVGAGI (reference sequence). CDR3 loop: CASSLGTSGSFFYEQYF. Written as DNA, the CDR3 is TGTGCCAGCAGTCTCGGGACTAGCGGGAGTTTCTTCTACGAGCAGTACTTC.

This chain joins TRBV6-2 or TRBV6-3 and TRBJ1-4; unclear D gene. V was pared by 0 bases and J by 0 bases, with 5 bases between. Germline V gene lookup returns CDR1 MNHEY and CDR2 SVGEGT. This CDR3 contains 15 residues. CDR3 nucleotide sequence: TGTGCCAGCAGTTACTCCGGGGCAACTAATGAAAAACTGTTTTTT. Translation: CASSYSGATNEKLFF.

The chain couples TRBV30 to TRBJ1-2; no firm D call. CDR3 length: 11 residues. Germline CDR1 GTSNPN, CDR2 SVGIG (reference sequence). The germline V and J ends were trimmed by 2 bases and 4 bases, with 5 bases remaining between them. Written as DNA, the CDR3 is TGTGCCTGGAGTACAATCTATGGCTACACCTTC. It encodes CAWSTIYGYTF.

V is TRBV10-2 and J is TRBJ2-1; D unclear. This CDR3 spans 13 amino acids. Deletions cut 3 bases from V and 10 bases from J, with 13 bases between. The germline V gene has CDR1 WSHSY and CDR2 SAAADI. CDR3 sequence reads: CASSDWPGREQFF. CDR3 coding DNA: TGCGCCAGCAGTGACTGGCCTGGGCGAGAGCAGTTCTTC.

The chain is built from TRBV7-9 and TRBJ1-1; 9 positions match TRBD1. The CDR3 is 17 amino acids. CDR1 and CDR2 from the germline V gene are SEHNR and FQNEAQ (reference sequence). V was pared by 4 bases and J by 5 bases, with 14 bases of the junction left unmatched. The CDR3 sequence is CASSSLPGQGVETEAFF. CDR3 nucleotide sequence: TGTGCCAGCAGCTCCCTCCCGGGACAGGGCGTGGAAACTGAAGCTTTCTTT.